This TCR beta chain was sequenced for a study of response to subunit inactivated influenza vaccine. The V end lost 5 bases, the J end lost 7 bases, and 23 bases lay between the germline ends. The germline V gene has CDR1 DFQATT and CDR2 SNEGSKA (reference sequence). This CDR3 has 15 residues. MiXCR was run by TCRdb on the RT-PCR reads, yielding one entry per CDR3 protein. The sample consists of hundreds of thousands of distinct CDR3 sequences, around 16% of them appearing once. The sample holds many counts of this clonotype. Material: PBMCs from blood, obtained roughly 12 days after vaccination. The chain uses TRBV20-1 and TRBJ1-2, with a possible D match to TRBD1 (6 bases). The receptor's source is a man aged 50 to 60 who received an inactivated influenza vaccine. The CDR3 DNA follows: TGCAGTGCTTCCCGGATGGGGGCGCGGATGATTGGCTACACCTTC. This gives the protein CSASRMGARMIGYTF.